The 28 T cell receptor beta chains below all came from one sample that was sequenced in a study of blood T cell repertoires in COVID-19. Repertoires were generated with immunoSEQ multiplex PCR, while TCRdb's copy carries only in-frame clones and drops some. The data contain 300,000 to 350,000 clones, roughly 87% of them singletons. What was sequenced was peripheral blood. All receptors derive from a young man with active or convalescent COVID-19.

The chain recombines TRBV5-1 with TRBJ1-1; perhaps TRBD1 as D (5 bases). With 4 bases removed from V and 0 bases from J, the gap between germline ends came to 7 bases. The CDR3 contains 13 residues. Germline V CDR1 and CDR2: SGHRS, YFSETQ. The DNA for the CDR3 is TGCGCCAGCAGCGGGGGGGTGAACACTGAAGCTTTCTTT. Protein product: CASSGGVNTEAFF.

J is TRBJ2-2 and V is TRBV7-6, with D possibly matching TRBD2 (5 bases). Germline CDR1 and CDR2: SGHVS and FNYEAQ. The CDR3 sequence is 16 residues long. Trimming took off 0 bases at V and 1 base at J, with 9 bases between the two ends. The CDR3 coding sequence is TGTGCCAGCAGCTTAGCGCGGGCTTTGAACACCGGGGAGCTGTTTTTT. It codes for CASSLARALNTGELFF. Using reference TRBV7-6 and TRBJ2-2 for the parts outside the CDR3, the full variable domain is GAGVSQSPRYKVTKRGQDVALRCDPISGHVSLYWYRQALGQGPEFLTYFNYEAQQDKSGLPNDRFSAERPEGSISTLTIQRTEQRDSAMYRCASSLARALNTGELFFGEGSRLTVL.

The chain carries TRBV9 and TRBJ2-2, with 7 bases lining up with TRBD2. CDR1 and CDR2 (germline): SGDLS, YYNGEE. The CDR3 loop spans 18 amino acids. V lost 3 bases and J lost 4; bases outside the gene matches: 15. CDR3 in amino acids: CASSGLQPGGGGTGELFF. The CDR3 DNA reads TGTGCCAGCAGCGGACTACAGCCGGGAGGCGGGGGCACCGGGGAGCTGTTTTTT. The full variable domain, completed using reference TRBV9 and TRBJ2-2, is DSGVTQTPKHLITATGQRVTLRCSPRSGDLSVYWYQQSLDQGLQFLIQYYNGEERAKGNILERFSAQQFPDLHSELNLSSLELGDSALYFCASSGLQPGGGGTGELFFGEGSRLTVL.

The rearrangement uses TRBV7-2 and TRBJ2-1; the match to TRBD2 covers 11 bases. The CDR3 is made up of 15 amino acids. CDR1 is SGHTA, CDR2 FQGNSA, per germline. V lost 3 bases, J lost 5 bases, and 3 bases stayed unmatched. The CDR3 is CASSLFSGGDNEQFF. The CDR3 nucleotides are TGTGCCAGCAGCTTGTTTAGCGGGGGGGACAATGAGCAGTTCTTC.

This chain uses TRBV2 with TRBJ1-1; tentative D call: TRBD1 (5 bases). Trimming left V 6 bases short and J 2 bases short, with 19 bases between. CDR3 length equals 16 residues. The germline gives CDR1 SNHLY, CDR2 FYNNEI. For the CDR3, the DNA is TGTGCCAGCAGGTACCCGGGGGGTATACTCAACACTGAAGCTTTCTTT. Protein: CASRYPGGILNTEAFF.

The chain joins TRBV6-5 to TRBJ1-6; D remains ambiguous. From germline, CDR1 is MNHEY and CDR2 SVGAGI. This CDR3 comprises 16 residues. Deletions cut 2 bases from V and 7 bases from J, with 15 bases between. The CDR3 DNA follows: TGTGCCAGCAGTTACGACAAGGGTGGAGGGAATTCACCCCTCCACTTT. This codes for CASSYDKGGGNSPLHF.

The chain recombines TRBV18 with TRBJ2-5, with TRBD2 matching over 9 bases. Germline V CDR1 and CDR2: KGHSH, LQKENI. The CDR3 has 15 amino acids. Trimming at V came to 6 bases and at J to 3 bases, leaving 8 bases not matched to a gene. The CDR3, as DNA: TGTGCCAGCTCCACCCGCCCTAGCGGGGAAGAGACCCAGTACTTC. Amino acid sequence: CASSTRPSGEETQYF.

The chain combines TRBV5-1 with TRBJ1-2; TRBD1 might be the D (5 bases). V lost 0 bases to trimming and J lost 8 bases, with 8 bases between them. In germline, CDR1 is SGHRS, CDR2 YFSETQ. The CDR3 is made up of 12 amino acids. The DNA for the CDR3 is TGCGCCAGCAGCTTGGGTCAGGGCGGCTACACCTTC. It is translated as CASSLGQGGYTF.

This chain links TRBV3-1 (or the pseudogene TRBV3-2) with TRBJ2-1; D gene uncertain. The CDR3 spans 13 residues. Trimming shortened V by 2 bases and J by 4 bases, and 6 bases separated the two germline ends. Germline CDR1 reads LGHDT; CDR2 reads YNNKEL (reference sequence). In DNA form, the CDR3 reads TGTGCCAGCAGCCAATACAGATACAATGAGCAGTTCTTC. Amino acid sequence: CASSQYRYNEQFF.

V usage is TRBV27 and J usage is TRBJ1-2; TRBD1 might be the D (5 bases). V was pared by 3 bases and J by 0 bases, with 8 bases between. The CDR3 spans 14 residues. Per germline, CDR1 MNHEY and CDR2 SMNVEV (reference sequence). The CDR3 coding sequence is TGTGCCAGCAGTTTCTTGGGGCCTAACTATGGCTACACCTTC. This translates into CASSFLGPNYGYTF.

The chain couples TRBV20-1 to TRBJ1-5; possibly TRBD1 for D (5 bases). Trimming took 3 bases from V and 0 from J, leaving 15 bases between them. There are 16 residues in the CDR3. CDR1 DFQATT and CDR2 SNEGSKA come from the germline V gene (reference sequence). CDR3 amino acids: CSASRYRILSNQPQHF. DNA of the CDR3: TGCAGTGCTAGTCGATACAGGATCCTTAGCAATCAGCCCCAGCATTTT.

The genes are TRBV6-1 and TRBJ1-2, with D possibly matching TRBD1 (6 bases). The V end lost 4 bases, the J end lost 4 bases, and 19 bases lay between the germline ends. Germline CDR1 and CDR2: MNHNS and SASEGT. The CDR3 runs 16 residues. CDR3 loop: CASSGSSPWTAYGYTF. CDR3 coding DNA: TGTGCCAGCAGTGGTTCATCGCCCTGGACAGCCTATGGCTACACCTTC.

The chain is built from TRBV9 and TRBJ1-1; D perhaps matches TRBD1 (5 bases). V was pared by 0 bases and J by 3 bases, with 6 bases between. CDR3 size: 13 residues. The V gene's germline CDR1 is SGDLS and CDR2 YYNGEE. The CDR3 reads CASSVGGYTEAFF. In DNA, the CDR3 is TGTGCCAGCAGCGTAGGGGGCTACACTGAAGCTTTCTTT.

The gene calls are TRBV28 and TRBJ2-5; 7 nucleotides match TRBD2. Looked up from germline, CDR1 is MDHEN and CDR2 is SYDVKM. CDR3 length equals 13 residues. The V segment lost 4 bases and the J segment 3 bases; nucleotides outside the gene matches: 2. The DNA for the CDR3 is TGTGCCAGCAGTTCCAGCGGGAAAGAGACCCAGTACTTC. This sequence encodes CASSSSGKETQYF.

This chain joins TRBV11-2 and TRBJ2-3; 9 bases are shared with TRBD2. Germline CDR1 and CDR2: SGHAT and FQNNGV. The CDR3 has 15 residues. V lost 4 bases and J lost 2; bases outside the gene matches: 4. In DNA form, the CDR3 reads TGTGCCAGCAGCTACGCTAGCGGGACCACAGATACGCAGTATTTT. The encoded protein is CASSYASGTTDTQYF. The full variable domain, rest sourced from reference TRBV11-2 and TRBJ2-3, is EAGVAQSPRYKIIEKRQSVAFWCNPISGHATLYWYQQILGQGPKLLIQFQNNGVVDDSQLPKDRFSAERLKGVDSTLKIQPAKLEDSAVYLCASSYASGTTDTQYFGPGTRLTVL.

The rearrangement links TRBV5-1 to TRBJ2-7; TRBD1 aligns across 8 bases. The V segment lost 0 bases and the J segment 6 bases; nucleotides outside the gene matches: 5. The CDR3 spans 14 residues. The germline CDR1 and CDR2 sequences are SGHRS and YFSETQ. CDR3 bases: TGCGCCAGCAGCTTGGAGTGGACAGGGATCGAGCAGTACTTC. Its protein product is CASSLEWTGIEQYF.

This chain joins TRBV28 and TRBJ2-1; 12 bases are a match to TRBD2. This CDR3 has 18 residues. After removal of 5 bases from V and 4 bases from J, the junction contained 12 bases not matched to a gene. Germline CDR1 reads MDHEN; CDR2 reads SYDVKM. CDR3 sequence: CASSPRLAGEGRYNEQFF. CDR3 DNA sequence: TGTGCCAGCAGTCCCCGACTAGCGGGAGAGGGGAGGTACAATGAGCAGTTCTTC.

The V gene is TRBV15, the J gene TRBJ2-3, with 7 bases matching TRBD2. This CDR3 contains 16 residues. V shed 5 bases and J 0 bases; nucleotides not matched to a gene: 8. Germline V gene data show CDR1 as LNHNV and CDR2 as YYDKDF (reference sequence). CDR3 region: CATSGTLAVSTDTQYF. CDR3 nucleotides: TGTGCCACCAGCGGGACTCTAGCGGTGAGCACAGATACGCAGTATTTT.

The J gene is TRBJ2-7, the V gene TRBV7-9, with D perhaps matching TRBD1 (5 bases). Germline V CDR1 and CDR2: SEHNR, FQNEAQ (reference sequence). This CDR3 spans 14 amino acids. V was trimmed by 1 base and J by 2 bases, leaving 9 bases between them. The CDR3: CASSLVQGAYEQYF. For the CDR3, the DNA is TGTGCCAGCAGCTTAGTCCAGGGCGCCTACGAGCAGTACTTC.

This CDR3 is CASSQVRWGGGGYTF. The CDR3 DNA reads as TGTGCCAGCAGCCAAGTTCGGTGGGGGGGTGGTGGCTACACCTTC. The V gene is TRBV4-2, the J gene TRBJ1-2; a weak D match, TRBD1 (5 bases). In germline, CDR1 is LGHNA, CDR2 YNFKEQ. The CDR3 has 15 residues. Deletions cut 1 base from V and 7 bases from J, with 16 bases between.

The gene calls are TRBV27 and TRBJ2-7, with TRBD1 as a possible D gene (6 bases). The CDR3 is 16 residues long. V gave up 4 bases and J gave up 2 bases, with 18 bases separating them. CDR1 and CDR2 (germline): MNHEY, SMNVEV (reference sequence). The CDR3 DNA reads TGTGCCAGCAGTTCCCTAGGACAGCTTATTCCCTACGAGCAGTACTTC. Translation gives CASSSLGQLIPYEQYF.

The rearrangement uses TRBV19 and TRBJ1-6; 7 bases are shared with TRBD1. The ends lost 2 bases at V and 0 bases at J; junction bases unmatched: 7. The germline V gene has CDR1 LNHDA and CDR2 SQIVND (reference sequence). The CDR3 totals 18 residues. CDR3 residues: CASSIFTGESSYNSPLHF. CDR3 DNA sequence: TGTGCCAGTAGTATATTCACAGGGGAAAGCTCCTATAATTCACCCCTCCACTTT. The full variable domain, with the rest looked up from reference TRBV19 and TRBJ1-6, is DGGITQSPKYLFRKEGQNVTLSCEQNLNHDAMYWYRQDPGQGLRLIYYSQIVNDFQKGDIAEGYSVSREKKESFPLTVTSAQKNPTAFYLCASSIFTGESSYNSPLHFGNGTRLTVT.

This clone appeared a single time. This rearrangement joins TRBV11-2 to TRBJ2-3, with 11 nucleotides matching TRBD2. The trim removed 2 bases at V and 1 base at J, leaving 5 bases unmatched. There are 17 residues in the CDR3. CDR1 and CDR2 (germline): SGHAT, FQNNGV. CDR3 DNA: TGTGCCAGCAGCTTACTGCAGGGACTAGCGGGCACAGATACGCAGTATTTT. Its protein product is CASSLLQGLAGTDTQYF.

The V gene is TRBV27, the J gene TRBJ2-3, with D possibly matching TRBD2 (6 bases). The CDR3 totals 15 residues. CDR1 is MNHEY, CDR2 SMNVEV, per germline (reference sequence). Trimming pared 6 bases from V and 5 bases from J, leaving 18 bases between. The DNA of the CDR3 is TGTGCCAGCAGGGCGGGGCTATCGAGTTTAGATACGCAGTATTTT. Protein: CASRAGLSSLDTQYF.

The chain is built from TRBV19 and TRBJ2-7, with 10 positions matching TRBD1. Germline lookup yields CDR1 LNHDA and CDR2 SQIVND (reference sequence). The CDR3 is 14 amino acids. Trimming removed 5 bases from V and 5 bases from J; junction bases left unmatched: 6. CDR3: CASSVDRGLNEQYF. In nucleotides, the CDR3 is TGTGCCAGTAGTGTCGACAGGGGGCTGAACGAGCAGTACTTC.

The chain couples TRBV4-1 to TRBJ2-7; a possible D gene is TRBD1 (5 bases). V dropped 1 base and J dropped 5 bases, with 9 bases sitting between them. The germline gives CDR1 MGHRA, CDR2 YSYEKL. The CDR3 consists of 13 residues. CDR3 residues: CASSQVSRDEQYF. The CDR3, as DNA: TGCGCCAGCAGCCAAGTCTCCAGGGACGAGCAGTACTTC.

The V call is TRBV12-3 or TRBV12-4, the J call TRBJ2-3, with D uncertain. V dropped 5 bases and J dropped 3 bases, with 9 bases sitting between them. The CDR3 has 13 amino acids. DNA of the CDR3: TGTGCCAGCAGTCAAACGGTTACAGATACGCAGTATTTT. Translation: CASSQTVTDTQYF.

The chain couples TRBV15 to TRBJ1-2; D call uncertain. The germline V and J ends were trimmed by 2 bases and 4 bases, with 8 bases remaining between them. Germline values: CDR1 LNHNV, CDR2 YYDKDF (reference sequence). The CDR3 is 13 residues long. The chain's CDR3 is CATSRPGGYGYTF. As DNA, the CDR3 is TGTGCCACCAGCAGACCGGGAGGCTATGGCTACACCTTC.